The 5 T cell receptor beta chains below come from one sample, sequenced in a study of blood T cells in healthy people across ages. Combining a sample-barcoded 5' primer with a J-beta primer mix, a second PCR ran for about 7 to 11 cycles. MiXCR, applied by TCRdb to the 5' RACE reads, yields one record per CDR3 protein. The sample gives 850,000 to 1,100,000 distinct CDR3 sequences, around two fifths of which show up once; around 13% is in the top ten. The sample comprised blood. The receptor set was obtained from a man aged 18 to 29 in good health.

CDR3 in amino acids: CSAEEGLGYNEQFF. The CDR3, as DNA: TGCAGTGCTGAGGAGGGACTTGGATACAATGAGCAGTTCTTC. The J gene is TRBJ2-1, the V gene TRBV20-1, with D maybe TRBD2 (6 bases). Deletions cut 5 bases from V and 4 bases from J, with 15 bases between. The length of the CDR3 is 14 residues. Germline CDR1 reads DFQATT; CDR2 reads SNEGSKA (reference sequence).

V usage is TRBV10-3 and J usage is TRBJ1-5; 7 bases are a match to TRBD1. The CDR3 has 18 amino acids. Germline V lookup: CDR1 ENHRY, CDR2 SYGVKD. With V trimmed by 0 bases and J by 5 bases, 13 bases remained unmatched. For the CDR3, the DNA is TGTGCCATCAGTGAGTCAAGTGACTTACAGGGGCGCTATCAGCCCCAGCATTTT. Translation gives CAISESSDLQGRYQPQHF.

The chain joins TRBV5-6 to TRBJ1-1, with TRBD1 matching over 7 bases. The germline V gene encodes CDR1 SGHDT and CDR2 YYEEEE. This CDR3 region has 19 residues. Trimming took 4 bases from V and 5 from J; bases not matched to a gene: 23. CDR3 in DNA: TGTGCCAGCAGCCCCCGGGGCCCCGACAGGGAGTTTAGACGGACTGAAGCTTTCTTT. Encoded protein: CASSPRGPDREFRRTEAFF.

This clonotype was observed many times. The CDR3 bases are TGTGCCAGCAGTTTTGACCTTAACTATGGCTACACCTTC. This translates into CASSFDLNYGYTF. The V call is TRBV12-3 or TRBV12-4, the J call TRBJ1-2; D unresolved. CDR3 length equals 13 residues. V lost 3 bases and J lost 1, with 6 bases in between.

The chain carries TRBV4-2 and TRBJ1-2; 7 nucleotides match TRBD1. Germline V lookup: CDR1 LGHNA, CDR2 YNFKEQ. Trimming cost V 1 base and J 6 bases; bases outside gene matches: 5. The CDR3 runs 14 residues. The CDR3 sequence: CASSQGDRVNGYTF. The CDR3 bases are TGTGCCAGCAGCCAAGGAGACAGGGTGAATGGCTACACCTTC.